The present entry profiles one TCR beta chain with its context. Its antigen is not known. CDR1 is SGHKS, CDR2 YYEKEE, per germline (reference sequence). This CDR3 comprises 14 residues. Trimming pared 1 base from V and 3 bases from J, leaving 11 bases between. TCRbeta library preparation incorporated unique molecular identifiers. From the PCR reads, TCRdb called clonotypes with MiXCR, one entry per CDR3 protein. The table has about 120,000 distinct CDR3 sequences, more than 20% seen once. The data are from a study of T-cell reconstitution after alpha-beta-depleted transplantation in children. Study results and caveats: Counts and diversity of T cells one year after transplant came mostly from newly produced T cells. There were reportedly several hundred expanded graft clones from which alpha-beta T cells came about two months after transplant.

The chain combines TRBV5-5 with TRBJ2-7; a weak D match, TRBD1 (5 bases). The TCR sequence derives from a male patient between 2 and 15 years old who had a stem cell transplant for chronic granulomatous disease, so the T cells may come from the graft donor. The sequencing here drew on PBMCs, mostly from graft donor cells, taken 180 days after TCRalphabeta/CD19-depleted stem cell transplant. CDR3 loop: CASSLSGARYEQYF. Written as DNA, the CDR3 is TGTGCCAGCAGCTTGAGTGGGGCTCGCTACGAGCAGTACTTC.